This is a list of T cell receptor beta chains from one sample in a study of T cell responses to AZD1222 COVID-19 vaccine. TCRdb keeps only in-frame clones here, not all; method: immunoSEQ multiplex PCR. This table has around 180,000 clones, 85% to 90% appearing once. Sample: peripheral blood, taken on day 0 of AZD1222 vaccination. The receptors stem from an adult in good health. Both conserved end residues are part of each CDR3. A D gene is named only where the DNA matches it firmly. The listing skips clone size in some rows; elsewhere it reads once, few, many or a size class.

D	V	J	size	DNA	CDR3
NA	TRBV4-1	TRBJ1-1	NA	TGCGCCAGCAGCCAGGGGGGCGATGGCACTGAAGCTTTCTTT	CASSQGGDGTEAFF
TRBD1	TRBV6-1	TRBJ2-7	NA	TGTGCCAGCAGTGAGATGACAGGGGGCTACGAGCAGTACTTC	CASSEMTGGYEQYF
TRBD1	TRBV2	TRBJ2-7	NA	TGTGCCAGCACCGAGGGGTTAACAGGGGCCTTGCCTCCTTACGAGCAGTACTTC	CASTEGLTGALPPYEQYF
NA	TRBV28	TRBJ1-6	NA	TGTGCCAGCATCCAGAGCTCCTATAATTCACCCCTCCACTTT	CASIQSSYNSPLHF
NA	TRBV19	TRBJ2-6	NA	TGTGCCAGTAAAGCAGGGGCCAACGTCCTGACTTTC	CASKAGANVLTF
NA	TRBV5-1	TRBJ2-1	NA	TGCGCCAGCAGCTTGGGATTTAGGGGACTTTCGGGCTACAATGAGCAGTTCTTC	CASSLGFRGLSGYNEQFF
TRBD1	TRBV18	TRBJ1-2	NA	TGTGCCAGCTCACCACAAATGGGGACAGACGGCAAGGGCTACACCTTC	CASSPQMGTDGKGYTF
NA	TRBV19	TRBJ2-1	NA	TGTGCCAGTAGTATAGGGGTTATGGGTTACAATGAGCAGTTCTTC	CASSIGVMGYNEQFF
NA	TRBV4-2	TRBJ1-4	NA	TGTGCCAGCAGCTCTCAGGGTCTAGGAGAAAAACTGTTTTTT	CASSSQGLGEKLFF
NA	TRBV6-5	TRBJ2-3	NA	TGTGCCAGCCGCCGGGATACGCAGTATTTT	CASRRDTQYF
TRBD1	TRBV19	TRBJ1-6	few	TGTGCCAGTAGTATGGGACAGGGCTACTATAATTCACCCCTCCACTTT	CASSMGQGYYNSPLHF
NA	TRBV5-1	TRBJ2-5	NA	TGCGCCAGCAGCTTCGAGGCCTTGCAAGAGACCCAGTACTTC	CASSFEALQETQYF
NA	TRBV19	TRBJ2-3	NA	TGTGCCATTCGGAGAACAGGGACCTCTAGCACAGATACGCAGTATTTT	CAIRRTGTSSTDTQYF
NA	TRBV7-9	TRBJ2-2	few	TGTGCCAGCAGCCTTTCAACAGAGACCGGGGAGCTGTTTTTT	CASSLSTETGELFF
NA	TRBV27	TRBJ1-5	once	TGTGCCAGCAGTTTATCTGGAGGGGGTCAGCCCCAGCATTTT	CASSLSGGGQPQHF
TRBD1	TRBV12-3/TRBV12-4	TRBJ1-1	once	TGTGCCAGCAGCAACAGGGGGCTCGGTGAAGCTTTCTTT	CASSNRGLGEAFF
NA	TRBV5-8	TRBJ2-4	NA	TGTGCCAGCAGCTTGGGAATAGCCAAAAACATTCAGTACTTC	CASSLGIAKNIQYF
TRBD1	TRBV4-2	TRBJ1-1	few	TGTGCCAGCAGCCCCAGCGACAGGGCCGGGGGTGAAGCTTTCTTT	CASSPSDRAGGEAFF
TRBD1	TRBV5-1	TRBJ2-7	NA	TGCGCCAGCAGCGTTGGGACAGGGGGCGTAATTTACGAGCAGTACTTC	CASSVGTGGVIYEQYF
TRBD1	TRBV9	TRBJ2-2	NA	TGTGCCCTGACGGGGACAGGAAAAGCCTTGGGGCACACCGGGGAGCTGTTTTTT	CALTGTGKALGHTGELFF
NA	TRBV30	TRBJ2-5	NA	TGTGCCTGGAGTGTTGTTGAGACCCAGTACTTC	CAWSVVETQYF
NA	TRBV7-6	TRBJ2-7	few	TGTGCCAGCAGCTTACGGACAGGGAGGGTAGAGCAGTACTTC	CASSLRTGRVEQYF
NA	TRBV2	TRBJ1-5	once	TGTGCCAGCAGTGATGTGGGGAATCAGCCCCAGCATTTT	CASSDVGNQPQHF
TRBD1	TRBV30	TRBJ1-6	once	TGTGCCTTCAACAGGGGAAAACGGGAGGATTCACCCCTCCACTTT	CAFNRGKREDSPLHF
NA	TRBV24-1	TRBJ2-7	NA	TGTGCCACCAGTGATGTCGGGACCGCCGCCTACGAGCAGTACTTC	CATSDVGTAAYEQYF
NA	TRBV11-2	TRBJ2-7	NA	TGTGCCAGCAGCTTAGACATCGGCTACGAGCAGTACTTC	CASSLDIGYEQYF
NA	TRBV12-3/TRBV12-4	TRBJ1-2	NA	TGTGCCAGCAGTTTGGGTCGGTCGGCTTACACCTTC	CASSLGRSAYTF
NA	TRBV28	TRBJ1-1	NA	TGTGCCAGCAGTTTATGGGGACCGAACACTGAAGCTTTCTTT	CASSLWGPNTEAFF